This T cell receptor (beta chain) was retrieved from a study of monozygotic twins with inflammatory bowel disease. Germline values: CDR1 MNHNS, CDR2 SASEGT. This CDR3 region has 14 residues. TCRdb re-called the 5' RACE reads, yielding one record per CDR3 amino acid sequence without DNA. Its clone listing holds approximately 40,000 distinct CDR3 sequences. Source material: blood. The sequence was collected from a human donor with ulcerative colitis or Crohn's disease, or a healthy co-twin of an affected twin (not recorded which). This chain uses TRBV6-1 with TRBJ2-6; TCRdb lists TRBD1, though no DNA is available to test this call. The CDR3 loop reads CASSPGQVANVLTF.